These 8 T cell receptor beta chains were sequenced from one sample in a study of Ad26.COV2.S vaccination and SARS-CoV-2 variants. Clones were sequenced by immunoSEQ multiplex PCR, and TCRdb holds only the in-frame ones, with some missing. Here the sample spans roughly 400,000 clones, roughly 88% being singletons. Treatment reported: some 20 received Ad26.COV2.S at low or high dose, single or two shots; about five received placebo; per-sample allocation not given. The investigators took samples on day 63 after the first vaccine or placebo injection. Sequencing was performed on peripheral blood, taken in a trial of Ad26.COV2.S vaccine versus placebo. Receptors originate from a person aged 18 to 65 who received the Ad26.COV2.S COVID-19 vaccine or a placebo.

The chain joins TRBV11-3 to TRBJ2-1, with 8 bases lining up with TRBD1. The germline V gene has CDR1 SGHNT and CDR2 YENEEA. V trimming: 5 bases; J trimming: 3 bases; junction bases outside the gene matches: 12. This CDR3 has 17 residues. The CDR3: CASSPGQGSLFYNEQFF. DNA of the CDR3: TGTGCCAGCAGCCCCGGACAGGGTTCCCTTTTCTACAATGAGCAGTTCTTC.

The chain has TRBV25-1 and TRBJ2-1, with TRBD2 matching 9 bases. Germline values: CDR1 MGHDK, CDR2 SYGVNS. V trimming: 5 bases; J trimming: 0 bases; junction bases outside the gene matches: 5. CDR3 size: 16 residues. CDR3 sequence: CASSLLAGVSYNEQFF. DNA for the CDR3: TGTGCCAGCAGTTTACTAGCGGGTGTCTCCTACAATGAGCAGTTCTTC.

J is TRBJ2-3 and V is TRBV7-3, with 7 bases lining up with TRBD1. The V and J ends lost 4 bases and 4 bases, in that order; junction bases with no gene match: 5. The germline CDR1 and CDR2 sequences are SGHTA and FQGTGA. CDR3 length equals 14 residues. In DNA, the CDR3 is TGTGCCAGCAGCTCGACAGGGCGGCCAGATACGCAGTATTTT. It specifies CASSSTGRPDTQYF.

This clone was recorded once. The gene calls are TRBV4-2 and TRBJ2-7; the D is unclear. V was cut by 0 bases and J by 3 bases, with 6 bases left in between. Germline CDR1 LGHNA, CDR2 YNFKEQ. CDR3 length: 13 amino acids. The DNA of the CDR3 is TGTGCCAGCAGCCAAGACCAGGTCTACGAGCAGTACTTC. This codes for CASSQDQVYEQYF.

The count of this clone is one. The chain has TRBV4-1 and TRBJ2-1, with D unclear. Germline-derived CDR1 and CDR2 are MGHRA and YSYEKL. The V end lost 5 bases, the J end lost 6 bases, and 17 bases lay between the germline ends. The CDR3 totals 15 residues. This chain's CDR3 is CASSTRQGLTNEQFF. The CDR3 coding sequence is TGCGCCAGCAGCACAAGGCAAGGGCTCACCAATGAGCAGTTCTTC.

Only a few counts were recorded for this clone. The chain carries TRBV19 and TRBJ1-1; D unresolved. V dropped 4 bases and J dropped 4 bases, with 13 bases sitting between them. Germline V gene sequence: CDR1 LNHDA, CDR2 SQIVND (reference sequence). The CDR3 has 14 amino acids. CDR3 amino acids: CASSTQYGSTEAFF. CDR3 DNA: TGTGCCAGTAGTACCCAGTACGGGAGCACTGAAGCTTTCTTT.

This clone showed up just once. The chain couples TRBV7-2 to TRBJ2-7, with 7 positions matching TRBD2. Germline CDR1 and CDR2: SGHTA and FQGNSA. The CDR3 is made up of 12 amino acids. Trimming cost V 3 bases and J 10 bases; bases outside gene matches: 6. Here the CDR3 reads CASSLAGVAQYF. Here the CDR3 DNA reads TGTGCCAGCAGCTTGGCGGGGGTCGCACAGTACTTC.

With respect to this clone: Other nucleotide sequences in the sample specify the same CDR3. The chain recombines TRBV15 with TRBJ1-4, with D maybe TRBD1 (5 bases). Germline V gives CDR1 LNHNV, CDR2 YYDKDF (reference sequence). V lost 0 bases and J lost 8, with 16 bases in between. CDR3 length: 16 amino acids. DNA of the CDR3: TGTGCCACCAGCAGAGATGGAGGCAGGGTAGGGGAAAAACTGTTTTTT. Residues: CATSRDGGRVGEKLFF.